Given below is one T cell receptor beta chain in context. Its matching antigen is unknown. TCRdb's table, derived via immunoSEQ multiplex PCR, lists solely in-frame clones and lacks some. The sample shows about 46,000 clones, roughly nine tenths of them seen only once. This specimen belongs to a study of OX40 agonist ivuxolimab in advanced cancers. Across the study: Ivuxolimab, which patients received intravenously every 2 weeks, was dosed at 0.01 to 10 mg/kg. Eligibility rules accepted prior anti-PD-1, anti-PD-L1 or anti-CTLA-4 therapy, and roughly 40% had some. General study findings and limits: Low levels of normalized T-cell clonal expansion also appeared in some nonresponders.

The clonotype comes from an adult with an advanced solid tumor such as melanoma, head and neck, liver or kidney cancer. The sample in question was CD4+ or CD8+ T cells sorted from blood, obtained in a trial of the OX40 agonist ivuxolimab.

The CDR3 DNA sequence: TGTGCCAGCACCCCGCTCGAGGGGCCCAATCAGCCCCAGCATTTT. Protein: CASTPLEGPNQPQHF. This chain links TRBV2 with TRBJ1-5, with D perhaps matching TRBD1 (5 bases). Germline V CDR1 and CDR2: SNHLY, FYNNEI. The CDR3 loop spans 15 amino acids. Between the trimmed V and J ends, which lost 7 bases and 3 bases, there was a span of 16 bases.